The present T cell receptor (beta chain) was sequenced within a study of CD8 T cells in Susac syndrome. Overall study results and limits: As acknowledged by the study, its TCR sequencing and HLA analysis included a relatively small number of individuals.

Peripheral blood CD8+ and CD4+ T cells were profiled by TCR beta sequencing. The sample holds a few counts of this clonotype. The antigen remains unidentified. RNA was extracted with the RNeasy kit, and a quantity of about 0.45 to 1 ug was reverse transcribed using random hexamers. The authors amplified TCR beta CDR3 across 54 Vbeta and 13 Jbeta using immunoSEQ multiplex PCR. TCRdb re-called the immunoSEQ multiplex PCR reads through MiXCR, storing one row per CDR3 protein. This table holds about 120,000 distinct CDR3 sequences, about 92% found once. Germline CDR1 is MNHEY and CDR2 is SVGAGI. This CDR3 region has 13 residues. V shed 5 bases and J 4 bases; nucleotides not matched to a gene: 1.

The source material was CD4+ T cells from PBMCs. The chain carries TRBV6-5 and TRBJ1-5, with 8 bases aligning to TRBD1. This TCR was sampled from a human donor with multiple sclerosis. CDR3 in DNA: TGTGCCAGCAGTGACAGGGGAAATCAGCCCCAGCATTTT. Translating gives CASSDRGNQPQHF.